This T cell receptor beta chain was sequenced for a study of blood T cells in healthy people across ages. Study outcomes and limitations: Diversity was higher, and naive CD4+ cells more numerous, in long-lived donors than in aged donors.

To note about this clonotype: The antigen is unknown.

Sample-barcoded 5' priming and a J-beta primer mix drove a second PCR of roughly 6 to 12 cycles. From the 5' RACE reads, TCRdb called clonotypes with MiXCR, one entry per CDR3 protein. The sample has approximately 1.5 million distinct CDR3 sequences, around 36% seen once. This CDR3 has 17 residues. With V trimmed by 1 base and J by 5 bases, 8 bases remained unmatched. Germline V gene sequence: CDR1 MGHRA, CDR2 YSYEKL. The gene calls are TRBV4-1 and TRBJ2-3, with 11 bases fitting TRBD2. Sequencing input: blood. This TCR derives from a woman in her twenties or thirties in good health. CDR3 DNA: TGCGCCAGCAGCCAAGCGATAGCGGGGGGGCCGGGAGATACGCAGTATTTT. This encodes CASSQAIAGGPGDTQYF.